Presented here are 13 T cell receptor beta chains from one specimen sequenced in a study of early T cells in non-severe SARS-CoV-2 infection. Each CDR3 protein is one row after TCRdb ran MiXCR on the 5' RACE reads. The data show approximately 50,000 distinct CDR3 sequences, 9.3% seen once. Sequenced: whole blood. The receptor source for this set is an adult who was a healthcare worker with PCR-confirmed SARS-CoV-2 infection or an uninfected control (not recorded which).

The V gene is TRBV24-1, the J gene TRBJ2-3; 8 nucleotides match TRBD2. The ends lost 4 bases at V and 5 bases at J; junction bases unmatched: 1. The CDR3 length is 13 residues. CDR1 and CDR2 (germline): KGHDR, SFDVKD. The CDR3 sequence: CATSEAGVDTQYF. The CDR3 DNA is TGTGCCACCAGTGAAGCGGGAGTAGATACGCAGTATTTT.

This clonotype was detected many times. The chain carries TRBV4-1 and TRBJ2-7; D possibly corresponds to TRBD2 (5 bases). V lost 0 bases, J lost 3 bases, and 15 bases lay in between. Looked up from germline, CDR1 is MGHRA and CDR2 is YSYEKL. The CDR3 length is 16 residues. CDR3 sequence (DNA): TGCGCCAGCAGCCAAGAATCCGTCGGAGGTAGCTACGAGCAGTACTTC. This codes for CASSQESVGGSYEQYF.

This clonotype occurred many times. The chain is built from TRBV20-1 and TRBJ2-6; no firm D call. Germline loops: CDR1 DFQATT, CDR2 SNEGSKA (reference sequence). The CDR3 totals 14 residues. V dropped 2 bases and J dropped 2 bases, with 7 bases sitting between them. The CDR3 sequence: CSARILAGANVLTF. In nucleotides, the CDR3 is TGCAGTGCTAGAATTCTAGCTGGGGCCAACGTCCTGACTTTC.

This clonotype was found a few times. V is TRBV5-4 and J is TRBJ2-5; a weak D match, TRBD2 (5 bases). This CDR3 spans 13 amino acids. V lost 5 bases, J lost 2 bases, and 10 bases lay in between. Per the germline V gene, CDR1 is SGHNT and CDR2 is YYREEE (reference sequence). The CDR3 sequence: CASSGAVQETQYF. The CDR3 DNA follows: TGTGCCAGCAGTGGAGCGGTACAAGAGACCCAGTACTTC.

In its sample, this clonotype was seen a few times. The chain links TRBV28 to TRBJ2-7; a weak D match, TRBD2 (5 bases). V shed 5 bases and J shed 2 bases, with 10 bases lying between them. Germline assignment: CDR1 MDHEN and CDR2 SYDVKM. The CDR3 covers 13 residues. The CDR3 region has the DNA TGTGCCAGCAGTCTAGGACTCACCTACGAGCAGTACTTC. This gives the protein CASSLGLTYEQYF.

This clonotype was observed a handful of times. The chain joins TRBV4-1 to TRBJ2-1, with 16 bases aligning to TRBD2. The CDR3 covers 15 residues. Unmatched junction bases numbered 0, after V lost 0 bases and J lost 10 bases. CDR1 and CDR2 (germline): MGHRA, YSYEKL. DNA of the CDR3: TGCGCCAGCAGCCAAGAGGGACTAGCGGGAGGGGAGCAGTTCTTC. This codes for CASSQEGLAGGEQFF.

This clonotype was found a few times. V and J are TRBV7-9 and TRBJ2-2; the D call may be TRBD1 or TRBD2 (5 bases each). This CDR3 is built from 15 residues. V was cut by 1 base and J by 6 bases, with 12 bases left in between. Germline-derived CDR1 and CDR2 are SEHNR and FQNEAQ (reference sequence). CDR3 amino acids: CASSLDLGTAGELFF. The CDR3 DNA reads TGTGCCAGCAGCTTAGACTTAGGGACCGCCGGGGAGCTGTTTTTT.

The chain combines TRBV28 with TRBJ2-3, with TRBD2 matching 8 bases. Germline V lookup: CDR1 MDHEN, CDR2 SYDVKM. The CDR3 consists of 15 residues. The junction had 9 bases not matched to a gene; V was cut back by 7 bases and J by 3 bases. Here the CDR3 DNA reads TGTGCCAGCACCGGGAGCGGGAGCCTTACAGATACGCAGTATTTT. It specifies CASTGSGSLTDTQYF.

This clonotype has at least ten counts. J is TRBJ1-4 and V is TRBV6-2 or TRBV6-3; weak D call: TRBD1 (5 bases). V lost 7 bases and J lost 0, with 18 bases in between. CDR3 size: 17 residues. Per germline, CDR1 MNHEY and CDR2 SVGEGT. This CDR3 reads CASTGHRISPTNEKLFF. CDR3 in DNA: TGTGCCAGCACCGGACATCGAATCTCACCAACTAATGAAAAACTGTTTTTT.

Ten or more counts support this clonotype. The rearrangement joins TRBV7-2 to TRBJ2-5; 8 bases agree with TRBD1. Germline V lookup: CDR1 SGHTA, CDR2 FQGNSA. CDR3 length equals 19 residues. The ends lost 4 bases at V and 1 base at J; junction bases unmatched: 17. The CDR3 nucleotides read TGTGCCAGCAGCTACCGTCCCGGGACAGGCAGGGGCCTCCAAGAGACCCAGTACTTC. Its translation: CASSYRPGTGRGLQETQYF.

This chain connects TRBV6-1 to TRBJ2-6, with D maybe TRBD2 (5 bases). The germline V gene has CDR1 MNHNS and CDR2 SASEGT. The V and J ends lost 3 bases and 2 bases respectively, with 5 bases between them. This CDR3 spans 14 amino acids. The CDR3 spells CASSDGAGANVLTF. Written as DNA, the CDR3 is TGTGCCAGCAGTGACGGGGCTGGGGCCAACGTCCTGACTTTC.

V is TRBV28 and J is TRBJ2-5; 9 bases are a match to TRBD1. Germline V gene sequence: CDR1 MDHEN, CDR2 SYDVKM. This CDR3 spans 15 amino acids. The J segment lost 1 base and the V segment lost 7 bases, leaving 7 bases of the junction unmatched. Written as DNA, the CDR3 is TGTGCCAGCACGGACAGGGGAAGGGGCCAAGAGACCCAGTACTTC. Translating it yields CASTDRGRGQETQYF.

This chain links TRBV28 with TRBJ2-7, with D perhaps assigned TRBD1 or TRBD2 (5 bases each). The CDR3 sequence is 14 residues long. CDR1 and CDR2 (germline): MDHEN, SYDVKM. Trimming removed 6 bases at V and 11 bases at J, with 23 bases between. The CDR3 nucleotides are TGTGCCAGCAGACGCAATCTGGACCTAGGGACGGAGTACTTC. Encoded protein: CASRRNLDLGTEYF. The variable domain in full, with the rest retrieved from reference TRBV28 and TRBJ2-7, is DVKVTQSSRYLVKRTGEKVFLECVQDMDHENMFWYRQDPGLGLRLIYFSYDVKMKEKGDIPEGYSVSREKKERFSLILESASTNQTSMYLCASRRNLDLGTEYFGPGTRLTVT.